This T cell receptor beta chain was sequenced for a study of vaccination and CD4 T cells after COVID-19. Once obtained from cultured CD4+ T cells, the DNA was sequenced using the Oncomine TCR Beta short-read assay. MiXCR, run by TCRdb on the PCR reads, gives a single entry per CDR3 protein. The table lists 15,000 or so distinct CDR3 sequences, about 39% of them singletons, with about 8.1% in the top ten. Stated treatment: roughly ten-day PBMC culture with coronavirus spike peptide pools or control peptides (ViraFEST assay). On this clonotype: Its antigen is currently unknown.

With 5 bases removed from V and 0 bases from J, the gap between germline ends came to 11 bases. There are 14 residues in the CDR3. Germline CDR1 is SGHTS and CDR2 is YDEGEE. Source material: CD4+ T cells from blood, cultured in vitro. The V gene is TRBV5-8, the J gene TRBJ1-1, with D perhaps matching TRBD1 (5 bases). This receptor was identified in a human donor who had recovered from COVID-19. As DNA, the CDR3 is TGTGCCAGCAGACGGGGACGTTTGAACACTGAAGCTTTCTTT. This codes for CASRRGRLNTEAFF.